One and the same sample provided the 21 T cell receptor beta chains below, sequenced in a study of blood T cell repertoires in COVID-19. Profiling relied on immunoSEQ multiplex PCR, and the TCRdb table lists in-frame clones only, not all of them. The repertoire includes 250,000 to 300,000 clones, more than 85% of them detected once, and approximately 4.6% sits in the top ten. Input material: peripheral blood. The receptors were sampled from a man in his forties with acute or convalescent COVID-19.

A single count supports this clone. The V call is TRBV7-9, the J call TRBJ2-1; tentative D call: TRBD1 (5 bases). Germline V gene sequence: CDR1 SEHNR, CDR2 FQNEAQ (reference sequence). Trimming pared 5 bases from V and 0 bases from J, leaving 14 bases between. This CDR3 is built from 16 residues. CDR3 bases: TGTGCCAGCAGCCCGGAGCTAGGGGCCTCCTACAATGAGCAGTTCTTC. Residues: CASSPELGASYNEQFF.

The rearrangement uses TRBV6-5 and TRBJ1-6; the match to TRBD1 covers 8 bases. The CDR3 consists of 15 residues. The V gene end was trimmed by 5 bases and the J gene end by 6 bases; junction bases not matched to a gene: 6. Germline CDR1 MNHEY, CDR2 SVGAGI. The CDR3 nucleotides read TGTGCCAGCAGTCGGGGAACAGGGGGTAATTCACCCCTCCACTTT. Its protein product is CASSRGTGGNSPLHF.

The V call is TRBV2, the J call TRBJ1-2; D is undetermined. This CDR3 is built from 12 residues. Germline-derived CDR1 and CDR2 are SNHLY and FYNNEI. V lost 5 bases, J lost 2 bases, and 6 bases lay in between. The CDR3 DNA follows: TGTGCCAGCAGTTTTTTAAACTATGGCTACACCTTC. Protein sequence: CASSFLNYGYTF.

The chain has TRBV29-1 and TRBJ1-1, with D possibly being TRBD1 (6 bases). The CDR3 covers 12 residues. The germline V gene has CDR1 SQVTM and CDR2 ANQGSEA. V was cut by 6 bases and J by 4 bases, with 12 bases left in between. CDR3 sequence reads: CSVRGFSTEAFF. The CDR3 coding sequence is TGCAGCGTAAGGGGGTTTAGCACTGAAGCTTTCTTT.

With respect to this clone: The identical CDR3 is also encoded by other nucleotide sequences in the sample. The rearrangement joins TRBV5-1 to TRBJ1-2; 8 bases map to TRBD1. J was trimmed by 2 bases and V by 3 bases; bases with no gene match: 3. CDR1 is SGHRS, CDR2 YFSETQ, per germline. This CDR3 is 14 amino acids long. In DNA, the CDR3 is TGCGCCAGCAGCTCCAGGACAGGGAACTATGGCTACACCTTC. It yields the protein CASSSRTGNYGYTF.

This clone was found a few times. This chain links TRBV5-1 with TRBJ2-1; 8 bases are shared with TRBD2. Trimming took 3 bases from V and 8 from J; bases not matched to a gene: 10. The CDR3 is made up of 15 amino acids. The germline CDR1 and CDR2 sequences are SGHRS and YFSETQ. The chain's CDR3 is CASSSGPGLEDEQFF. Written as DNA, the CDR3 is TGCGCCAGCAGCTCTGGACCGGGACTAGAAGATGAGCAGTTCTTC.

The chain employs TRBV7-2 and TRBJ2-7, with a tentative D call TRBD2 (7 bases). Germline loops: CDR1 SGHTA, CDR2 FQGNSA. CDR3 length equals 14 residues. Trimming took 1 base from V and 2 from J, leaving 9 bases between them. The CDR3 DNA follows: TGTGCCAGCAGCTTAGGCGGGGGCCCCTACGAGCAGTACTTC. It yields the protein CASSLGGGPYEQYF.

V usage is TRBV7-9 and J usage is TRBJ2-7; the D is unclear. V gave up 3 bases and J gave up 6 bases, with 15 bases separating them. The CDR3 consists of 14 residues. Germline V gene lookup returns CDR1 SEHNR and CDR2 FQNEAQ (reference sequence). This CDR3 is CASSFREIWAEQYF. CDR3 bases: TGTGCCAGCAGCTTCAGAGAGATTTGGGCCGAGCAGTACTTC.

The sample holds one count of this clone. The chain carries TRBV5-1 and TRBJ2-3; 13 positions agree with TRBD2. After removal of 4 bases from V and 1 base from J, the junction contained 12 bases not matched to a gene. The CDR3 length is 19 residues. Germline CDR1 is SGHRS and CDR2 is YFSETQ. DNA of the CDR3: TGCGCCAGCAGCCTAAGGACTAGCGGGGGTTTCTCCGGCACAGATACGCAGTATTTT. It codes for CASSLRTSGGFSGTDTQYF.

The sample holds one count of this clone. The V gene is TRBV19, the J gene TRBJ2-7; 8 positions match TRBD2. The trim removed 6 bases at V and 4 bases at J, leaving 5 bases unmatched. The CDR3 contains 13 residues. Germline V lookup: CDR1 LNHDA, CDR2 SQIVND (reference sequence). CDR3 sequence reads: CASSRPGGYEQYF. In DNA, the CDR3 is TGTGCCAGTAGCCGACCGGGGGGGTACGAGCAGTACTTC.

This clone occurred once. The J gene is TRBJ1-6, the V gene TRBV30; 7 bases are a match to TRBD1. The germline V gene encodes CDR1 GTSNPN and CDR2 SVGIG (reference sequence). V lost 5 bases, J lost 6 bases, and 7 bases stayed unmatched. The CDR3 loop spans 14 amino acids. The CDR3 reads CAWLRDSLNSPLHF. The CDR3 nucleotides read TGTGCCTGGCTCAGGGACAGCCTTAATTCACCCCTCCACTTT.

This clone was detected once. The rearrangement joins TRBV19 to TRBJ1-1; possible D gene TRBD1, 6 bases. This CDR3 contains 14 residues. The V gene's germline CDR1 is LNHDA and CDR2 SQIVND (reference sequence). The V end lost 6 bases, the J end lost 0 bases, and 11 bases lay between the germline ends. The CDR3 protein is CASRRDRLNTEAFF. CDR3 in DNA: TGTGCCAGTAGAAGAGACAGGCTGAACACTGAAGCTTTCTTT.

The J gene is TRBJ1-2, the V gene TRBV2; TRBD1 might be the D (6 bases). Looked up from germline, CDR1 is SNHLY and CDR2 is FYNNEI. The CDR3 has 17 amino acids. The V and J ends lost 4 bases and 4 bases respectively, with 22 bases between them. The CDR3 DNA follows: TGTGCCAGCAGTGCCCTGGACAGCCCTAGGGTAGTCTATGGCTACACCTTC. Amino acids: CASSALDSPRVVYGYTF. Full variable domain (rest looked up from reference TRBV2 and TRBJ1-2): EPEVTQTPSHQVTQMGQEVILRCVPISNHLYFYWYRQILGQKVEFLVSFYNNEISEKSEIFDDQFSVERPDGSNFTLKIRSTKLEDSAMYFCASSALDSPRVVYGYTFGSGTRLTVV.

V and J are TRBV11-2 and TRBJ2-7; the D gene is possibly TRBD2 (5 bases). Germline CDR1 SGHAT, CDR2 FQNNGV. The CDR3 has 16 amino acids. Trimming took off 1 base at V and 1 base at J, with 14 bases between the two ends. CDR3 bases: TGTGCCAGCAGCTTAGGACCCGGGAAATCATCCTACGAGCAGTACTTC. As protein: CASSLGPGKSSYEQYF.

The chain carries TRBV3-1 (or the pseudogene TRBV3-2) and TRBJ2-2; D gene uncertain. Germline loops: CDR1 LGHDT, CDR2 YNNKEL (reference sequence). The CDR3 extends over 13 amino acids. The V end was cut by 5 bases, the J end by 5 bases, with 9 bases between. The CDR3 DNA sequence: TGTGCCAGCAGCTCACCGGGTACCGGGGAGCTGTTTTTT. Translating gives CASSSPGTGELFF.

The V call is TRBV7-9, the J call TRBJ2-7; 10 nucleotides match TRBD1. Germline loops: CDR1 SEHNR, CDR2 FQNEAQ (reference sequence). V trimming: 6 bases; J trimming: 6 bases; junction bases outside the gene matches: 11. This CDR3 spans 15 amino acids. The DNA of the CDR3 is TGTGCCAGCAGTCCCCCCGGGACAGGGGTTCCCGAGCAGTACTTC. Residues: CASSPPGTGVPEQYF.

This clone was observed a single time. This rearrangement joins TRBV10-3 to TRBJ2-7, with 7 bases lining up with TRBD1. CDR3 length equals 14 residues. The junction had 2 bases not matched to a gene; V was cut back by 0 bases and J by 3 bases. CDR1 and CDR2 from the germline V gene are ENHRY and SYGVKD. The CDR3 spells CAISESGDSYEQYF. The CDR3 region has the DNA TGTGCCATCAGTGAGTCAGGGGACAGCTACGAGCAGTACTTC.

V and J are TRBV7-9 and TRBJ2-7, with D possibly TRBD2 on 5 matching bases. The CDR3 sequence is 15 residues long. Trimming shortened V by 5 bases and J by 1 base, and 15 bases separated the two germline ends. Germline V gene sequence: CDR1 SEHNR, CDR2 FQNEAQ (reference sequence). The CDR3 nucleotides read TGTGCCAGCAGCGCCCTTGGGAGTTTGTCCTACGAGCAGTACTTC. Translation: CASSALGSLSYEQYF.

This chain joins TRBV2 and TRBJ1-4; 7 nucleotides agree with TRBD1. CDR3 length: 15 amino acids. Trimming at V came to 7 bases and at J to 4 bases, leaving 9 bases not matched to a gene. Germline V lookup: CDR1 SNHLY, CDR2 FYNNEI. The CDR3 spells CASTPRDSLNEKLFF. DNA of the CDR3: TGTGCCAGCACCCCCCGGGACAGCCTTAATGAAAAACTGTTTTTT.

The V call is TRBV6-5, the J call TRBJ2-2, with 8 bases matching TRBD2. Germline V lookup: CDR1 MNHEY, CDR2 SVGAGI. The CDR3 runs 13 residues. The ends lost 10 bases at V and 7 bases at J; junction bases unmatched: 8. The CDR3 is CATVAGPLGELFF. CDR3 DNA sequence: TGTGCCACCGTAGCGGGACCCCTCGGGGAGCTGTTTTTT.

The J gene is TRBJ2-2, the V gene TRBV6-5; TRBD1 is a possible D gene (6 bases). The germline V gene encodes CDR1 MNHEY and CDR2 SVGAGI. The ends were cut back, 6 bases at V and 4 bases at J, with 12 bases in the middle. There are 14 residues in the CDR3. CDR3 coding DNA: TGTGCCAGCAGAACAGACAGGTTCACCGGGGAGCTGTTTTTT. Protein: CASRTDRFTGELFF.